The 11 T cell receptor beta chains below come from one sample, sequenced in a study of blood T cell repertoires in COVID-19. Assay: immunoSEQ multiplex PCR; the TCRdb copy retains only in-frame clones and omits some. Of some 200,000 clones listed, around 87% are singletons. Source material: peripheral blood. Receptor source: a woman aged 18-29 years who had recovered from COVID-19.

The V call is TRBV9, the J call TRBJ1-2, with a possible D match to TRBD1 (5 bases). The germline V gene has CDR1 SGDLS and CDR2 YYNGEE. The CDR3 extends over 14 amino acids. The V end lost 0 bases, the J end lost 4 bases, and 10 bases lay between the germline ends. The DNA for the CDR3 is TGTGCCAGCAGCGTAGCAGGGTGGAGCTATGGCTACACCTTC. Residues: CASSVAGWSYGYTF.

As concerns this clone: Other DNA sequences of this sample code for an identical CDR3. This sequence joins TRBV19 and TRBJ2-7; TRBD2 matches at 10 bases. In germline, CDR1 is LNHDA, CDR2 SQIVND (reference sequence). V trimming: 6 bases; J trimming: 4 bases; junction bases outside the gene matches: 9. The CDR3 loop spans 15 amino acids. As DNA, the CDR3 is TGTGCCAGTAGCCCTAGTCTAGCGGGAGCTTACGAGCAGTACGTC. Encoded protein: CASSPSLAGAYEQYV.

The chain is built from TRBV6-1 and TRBJ1-5, with a tentative D call TRBD1 (5 bases). The CDR3 is 14 amino acids. CDR1 and CDR2 (germline): MNHNS, SASEGT. V was clipped by 3 bases and J by 8 bases, with 14 bases between them. Here the CDR3 reads CASSERDLDEPQHF. The CDR3 DNA is TGTGCCAGCAGTGAGCGGGACCTCGACGAGCCCCAGCATTTT.

The chain carries TRBV30 and TRBJ2-5, with TRBD2 matching 9 bases. Trimming at V came to 5 bases and at J to 7 bases, leaving 11 bases not matched to a gene. The germline gives CDR1 GTSNPN, CDR2 SVGIG (reference sequence). The CDR3 is 14 residues long. The CDR3 region is CAWEETSGWGTQYF. The CDR3 region has the DNA TGTGCCTGGGAAGAGACTAGCGGATGGGGGACCCAGTACTTC. Filled out from reference TRBV30 and TRBJ2-5, the complete variable domain reads SQTIHQWPATLVQPVGSPLSLECTVEGTSNPNLYWYRQAAGRGLQLLFYSVGIGQISSEVPQNLSASRPQDRQFILSSKKLLLSDSGFYLCAWEETSGWGTQYFGPGTRLLVL.

The CDR3 coding sequence is TGTGCCAGCAGCCTGGTCGAGGGATTGAACACTGAAGCTTTCTTT. It is translated as CASSLVEGLNTEAFF. This chain links TRBV7-2 with TRBJ1-1; D unresolved. Trimming took 5 bases from V and 0 from J, leaving 13 bases between them. Germline CDR1 reads SGHTA; CDR2 reads FQGNSA. The CDR3 is 15 residues long.

The CDR3 sequence: CASSLSGQGSLNTEAFF. As DNA, the CDR3 is TGTGCCAGCAGCTTAAGCGGCCAGGGGTCCTTGAACACTGAAGCTTTCTTT. This chain uses TRBV7-3 with TRBJ1-1; tentative D call: TRBD1 (6 bases). CDR1 is SGHTA, CDR2 FQGTGA, per germline. The V end lost 1 base, the J end lost 0 bases, and 15 bases lay between the germline ends. The CDR3 covers 17 residues.

This chain joins TRBV7-2 and TRBJ2-7; tentative D call: TRBD2 (5 bases). Germline CDR1 reads SGHTA; CDR2 reads FQGNSA. There are 13 residues in the CDR3. Trimming pared 3 bases from V and 2 bases from J, leaving 8 bases between. The CDR3 sequence: CASSLALAYEQYV. The CDR3 DNA follows: TGTGCCAGCAGCTTGGCACTAGCCTACGAGCAGTACGTC.

This chain joins TRBV18 and TRBJ2-2; 8 bases match TRBD1. The V segment lost 5 bases and the J segment 4 bases; nucleotides outside the gene matches: 9. CDR3 length: 16 residues. Germline lookup yields CDR1 KGHSH and CDR2 LQKENI. The chain's CDR3 is CASSVRGTGSTGELFF. The CDR3, as DNA: TGTGCCAGCTCAGTAAGAGGGACAGGTTCCACCGGGGAGCTGTTTTTT.

This clone came up once. The chain uses TRBV2 and TRBJ1-2; TRBD1 might be the D (5 bases). The CDR3 spans 14 residues. The V and J ends lost 3 bases and 4 bases respectively, with 12 bases between them. Looked up from germline, CDR1 is SNHLY and CDR2 is FYNNEI. The CDR3 DNA is TGTGCCAGCAGTGACAACAGGTCCTCCTATGGCTACACCTTC. This translates into CASSDNRSSYGYTF.

The genes are TRBV7-3 and TRBJ1-5, with D unclear. V was pared by 2 bases and J by 3 bases, with 5 bases between. The CDR3 has 13 amino acids. The germline gives CDR1 SGHTA, CDR2 FQGTGA. This CDR3 reads CASSLENNQPQHF. CDR3 coding DNA: TGTGCCAGCAGCTTAGAGAACAATCAGCCCCAGCATTTT.

The rearrangement joins TRBV7-9 to TRBJ2-1, with 9 nucleotides matching TRBD1. V gave up 6 bases and J gave up 4 bases; unmatched junction bases: 7. Germline values: CDR1 SEHNR, CDR2 FQNEAQ (reference sequence). This CDR3 contains 15 residues. This CDR3 reads CASRDRDRAYNEQFF. Written as DNA, the CDR3 is TGTGCCAGCAGGGACCGGGACAGGGCATACAATGAGCAGTTCTTC.